This T cell receptor beta chain was identified during a study of blood T cell repertoires in COVID-19. At the level of the study: Samples representing acute and convalescent COVID-19 were sourced from the United States, Italy and Spain. T cells, B-cell-depleted T cells, or PBMCs supplied cDNA or gDNA.

In the original analysis: From reference gene primer amplification, estimates of nucleated cell counts were derived. Clones were read by immunoSEQ multiplex PCR, and TCRdb kept only the in-frame ones, dropping some. V and J calls and clone size come straight from that table; D and trimming were deduced from the DNA. The sample comprises a few hundred thousand clones, around 85% of which are singletons, and about 5.9% rests with the top ten. This clone came up once. The receptor was isolated from a man between 60 and 70 years old with acute or convalescent COVID-19. What was sequenced was peripheral blood.

This CDR3 is CASQGRGWSGELFF. The DNA of the CDR3 is TGTGCCAGCCAGGGCAGGGGTTGGTCCGGGGAGCTGTTTTTT. This chain uses TRBV28 with TRBJ2-2; a possible D gene is TRBD1 (6 bases). The CDR3 totals 14 residues. Deletions cut 8 bases from V and 6 bases from J, with 16 bases between. Germline CDR1 reads MDHEN; CDR2 reads SYDVKM.